This T cell receptor beta chain was documented in a study of vaccination and CD4 T cells after COVID-19. Study context: Stimulation used overlapping spike peptides from SARS-CoV-2, HCoV-NL63, HCoV-OC43 and HCoV-229E.

Indicated treatment: approximately nine-day PBMC culture with coronavirus spike peptide pools or control peptides (ViraFEST assay). Each of days 3 and 7 saw half the medium replaced by fresh IL-2 medium. A word on this clonotype: What it recognizes is unknown.

The length of the CDR3 is 15 residues. Germline CDR1 reads DFQATT; CDR2 reads SNEGSKA (reference sequence). The ends lost 2 bases at V and 0 bases at J; junction bases unmatched: 3. With the Oncomine TCR Beta short-read assay, DNA from cultured CD4+ T cells was sequenced. TCRdb re-called the PCR reads with MiXCR, one entry per CDR3 protein. The repertoire holds fewer than 20,000 distinct CDR3 sequences, about 44% seen once, with around 3.6% in the top ten. The material sequenced was CD4+ T cells from blood, cultured in vitro. This receptor was obtained from a human donor who had recovered from COVID-19. The rearrangement links TRBV20-1 to TRBJ1-5; 8 positions match TRBD1. The chain's CDR3 is CSARQGANSNQPQHF. As DNA, the CDR3 is TGCAGTGCTAGACAGGGGGCAAATAGCAATCAGCCCCAGCATTTT.